The present entry profiles one T cell receptor (beta chain) with its context. The antigen is unknown. It was into CD45RA+ naive and CD45RA-negative memory subsets that the CD4+ cells were split. The data were taken from a study of shared clonotypes between healthy human individuals. Study as a whole: CD4 naive and CD4 memory each took three plates per donor, while CD8 naive took two and CD8 memory one. Study-level findings and limits: It was the few donors that limited the genetic and exposure-history diversity represented. Compared with memory subsets, naive subsets generally had larger estimated richness.

Per germline, CDR1 MNHNS and CDR2 SASEGT. This CDR3 spans 12 amino acids. The germline V and J ends were trimmed by 3 bases and 4 bases, with 6 bases remaining between them. Method: immunoSEQ multiplex PCR; TCRdb's copy keeps in-frame clones and lacks some. The top ten hold about 0.067% of the sample, which has some 500,000 clones, around 96% seen once. Source material: naive CD4+ T cells sorted from blood. The subset: CD45RA+ positively selected. The chain employs TRBV6-1 and TRBJ1-2; D ambiguous. The receptor was derived from a woman aged 25 to 45 in good health. CDR3 loop: CASSDTIYGYTF. The CDR3 coding sequence is TGTGCCAGCAGTGATACAATCTATGGCTACACCTTC.